The next 10 T cell receptor beta chains were all read from a single sample in a study of CD8+CD57+ T cells in acquired aplastic anemia. Genomic DNA, the template, was used for profiling of the TCR beta VDJ and CDR3. One entry per CDR3 protein, called by TCRdb with MiXCR from the reads. This table has around 200,000 distinct CDR3 sequences, 65% appearing once. It was patients with CD8+CD57+ cell expansion by flow cytometry who were chosen for sequencing. The specimen sequenced was sorted CD4+, CD8+, or CD8+CD57+ T cells (not recorded which) from PBMCs. The receptors come from a human donor with aplastic anemia.

V and J are TRBV6-5 and TRBJ1-1; D not resolved. The CDR3 consists of 15 residues. Germline CDR1 MNHEY, CDR2 SVGAGI. V lost 5 bases to trimming and J lost 0 bases, with 13 bases between them. This CDR3 reads CASSQNPSMNTEAFF. The CDR3 DNA follows: TGTGCCAGCAGTCAAAACCCCAGCATGAACACTGAAGCTTTCTTT.

The chain is built from TRBV7-9 and TRBJ2-7; unclear D gene. Germline assignment: CDR1 SEHNR and CDR2 FQNEAQ (reference sequence). This CDR3 contains 13 residues. V was pared by 4 bases and J by 3 bases, with 10 bases between. CDR3 in DNA: TGTGCCAGCAGCTCGGACGCCCTCTACGAGCAGTACTTC. Translation gives CASSSDALYEQYF.

The table lists this clonotype with a few counts. This rearrangement joins TRBV20-1 to TRBJ2-7; D tentatively reads TRBD1 or TRBD2 (5 bases each). Germline V gene data show CDR1 as DFQATT and CDR2 as SNEGSKA (reference sequence). The CDR3 loop spans 14 amino acids. The DNA for the CDR3 is TGCAGCGTAGAGAGGAGAGGGGTCCCCTACGAGCAGTACTTC. Translated, it gives CSVERRGVPYEQYF.

With regard to this clonotype: A clone one base away is much larger, so this may be a read error. The conserved closing phenylalanine or tryptophan is absent in this CDR3, likely reflecting a read error. The CDR3 sequence: CASSLQQGGSTEAFS. CDR3 sequence (DNA): TGTGCCAGCAGTTTGCAACAGGGTGGAAGCACTGAAGCTTTCTCT. V gene TRBV6-5 combines with J gene TRBJ1-1, with TRBD1 as a possible D gene (6 bases). Germline V gives CDR1 MNHEY, CDR2 SVGAGI. This CDR3 comprises 15 residues. Between the trimmed V and J ends, which lost 4 bases and 4 bases, there was a span of 16 bases.

This clonotype appeared many times. The V call is TRBV10-3, the J call TRBJ1-5, with 7 bases lining up with TRBD1. This CDR3 has 16 residues. Germline V gene data show CDR1 as ENHRY and CDR2 as SYGVKD. V dropped 2 bases and J dropped 2; count of bases not matched to a gene: 6. The CDR3 loop reads CAISENRGIGNQPQHF. CDR3 sequence (DNA): TGTGCCATCAGTGAGAACAGGGGAATCGGCAATCAGCCCCAGCATTTT.

J is TRBJ2-7 and V is TRBV12-3 or TRBV12-4; the match to TRBD1 covers 9 bases. The J segment lost 4 bases and the V segment lost 6 bases, leaving 7 bases of the junction unmatched. The CDR3 extends over 14 amino acids. The CDR3 sequence is CASSPDRGVYEQYF. DNA of the CDR3: TGTGCCAGCAGCCCGGACAGGGGTGTGTACGAGCAGTACTTC.

V gene TRBV7-6 combines with J gene TRBJ1-6; 8 bases match TRBD1. Germline CDR1 is SGHVS and CDR2 is FNYEAQ. The CDR3 runs to 17 residues. V lost 4 bases to trimming and J lost 10 bases; unmatched junction nucleotides: 15. CDR3 in DNA: TGTGCCAGCAGCTACAGGACCCCAGGGGGCCAGGGGTCACCCCTCCACTTT. Translation: CASSYRTPGGQGSPLHF.

The V call is TRBV7-6, the J call TRBJ1-1; D not certain. V dropped 1 base and J dropped 6 bases, with 6 bases sitting between them. Germline lookup yields CDR1 SGHVS and CDR2 FNYEAQ. This CDR3 region has 12 residues. The CDR3 sequence: CASSLGPSEAFF. In DNA, the CDR3 is TGTGCCAGCAGCTTAGGACCCTCTGAAGCTTTCTTT.

The chain recombines TRBV6-4 with TRBJ2-3; the D gene could be TRBD1 or TRBD2 (6 bases each). Germline values: CDR1 MRHNA, CDR2 SNTAGT. The CDR3 consists of 14 residues. The ends were cut back, 2 bases at V and 4 bases at J, with 10 bases in the middle. The CDR3 spells CASSDKGDSDTQYF. CDR3 coding DNA: TGTGCCAGCAGTGACAAGGGGGACTCAGATACGCAGTATTTT.

The CDR3 DNA reads TGCAGCGTTGAAAGCGAAAAACTGTTTTTT. This codes for CSVESEKLFF. V gene TRBV29-1 combines with J gene TRBJ1-4; D is unresolved. CDR1 is SQVTM, CDR2 ANQGSEA, per germline. The CDR3 runs to 10 residues. The V end lost 2 bases, the J end lost 8 bases, and 3 bases lay between the germline ends.